These 13 T cell receptor beta chains were all obtained from the same sample, sequenced in a study of blood T cell repertoires in COVID-19. Sequenced by immunoSEQ multiplex PCR; TCRdb stores in-frame clones only, minus some. Of about 73,000 clones listed, 89% are singletons. Sample: peripheral blood. All receptors come from an elderly man with acute or convalescent COVID-19.

This rearrangement joins TRBV7-4 to TRBJ2-1, with a weak D call TRBD2 (7 bases). V shed 1 base and J shed 4 bases, with 20 bases lying between them. Germline V gene data show CDR1 as SGHVT and CDR2 as SQSDAQ. There are 18 residues in the CDR3. Here the CDR3 DNA reads TGTGCCAGCAGCTTAGTACTACGGCGGGGGCCCCGTTACAATGAGCAGTTCTTC. It translates to CASSLVLRRGPRYNEQFF.

This clone occurred a few times. This chain joins TRBV27 and TRBJ1-1; D call uncertain. The CDR3 contains 14 residues. Trimming pared 5 bases from V and 4 bases from J, leaving 14 bases between. The V gene's germline CDR1 is MNHEY and CDR2 SMNVEV (reference sequence). The DNA of the CDR3 is TGTGCCAGCAGTCTCAGTCCGGGGAGCACTGAAGCTTTCTTT. This sequence encodes CASSLSPGSTEAFF.

This clone came up once. The CDR3 is CASQASFIGETQYF. The DNA of the CDR3 is TGTGCCAGCCAGGCGAGTTTTATTGGGGAGACCCAGTACTTC. The J gene is TRBJ2-5, the V gene TRBV2; no reliable D call. This CDR3 has 14 amino acids. The germline V and J ends were trimmed by 8 bases and 5 bases, with 18 bases remaining between them. Germline CDR1 and CDR2: SNHLY and FYNNEI. The complete variable domain, with remaining parts taken from reference TRBV2 and TRBJ2-5, reads EPEVTQTPSHQVTQMGQEVILRCVPISNHLYFYWYRQILGQKVEFLVSFYNNEISEKSEIFDDQFSVERPDGSNFTLKIRSTKLEDSAMYFCASQASFIGETQYFGPGTRLLVL.

This clone was seen only a few times. The rearrangement links TRBV7-9 to TRBJ1-2; 11 bases line up with TRBD1. CDR1 is SEHNR and CDR2 is FQNEAQ in the germline V gene (reference sequence). Trimming removed 3 bases from V and 6 bases from J; junction bases left unmatched: 3. The CDR3 consists of 14 residues. The CDR3 loop reads CASSFGQGAHGYTF. CDR3 bases: TGTGCCAGCAGCTTCGGACAGGGGGCCCATGGCTACACCTTC.

V and J are TRBV9 and TRBJ1-3; maybe TRBD1 (5 bases). CDR3 length: 16 amino acids. The V and J ends lost 3 bases and 2 bases respectively, with 15 bases between them. CDR1 and CDR2 (germline): SGDLS, YYNGEE. CDR3 in amino acids: CASSAPGTGAGNTIYF. As DNA, the CDR3 is TGTGCCAGCAGCGCCCCAGGGACGGGGGCTGGAAACACCATATATTTT.

This chain connects TRBV9 to TRBJ2-3; D remains unclear. Per the germline V gene, CDR1 is SGDLS and CDR2 is YYNGEE. The CDR3 length is 12 residues. The ends were cut back, 1 base at V and 4 bases at J, with 4 bases in the middle. CDR3 region: CASSVSPDTQYF. CDR3 in DNA: TGTGCCAGCAGCGTAAGCCCAGATACGCAGTATTTT.

The chain uses TRBV28 and TRBJ1-2; TRBD1 matches at 8 bases. The CDR3 is 14 residues long. CDR1 and CDR2 (germline): MDHEN, SYDVKM. Trimming took 5 bases from V and 4 from J; bases not matched to a gene: 6. The CDR3 region is CASSPSDRVYGYTF. CDR3 coding DNA: TGTGCCAGCAGTCCATCGGACAGGGTCTATGGCTACACCTTC.

The genes are TRBV5-4 and TRBJ2-7; weak D call: TRBD2 (5 bases). CDR1 and CDR2 from the germline V gene are SGHNT and YYREEE (reference sequence). V lost 2 bases, J lost 0 bases, and 12 bases lay in between. This CDR3 region has 15 residues. CDR3 DNA sequence: TGTGCCAGCAGCTTCCCCCGGGGAAGCTCCTACGAGCAGTACTTC. This translates into CASSFPRGSSYEQYF.

The chain links TRBV7-8 to TRBJ2-3, with no clear D. Germline CDR1 and CDR2: SGHVS and FQNEAQ. CDR3 length: 15 amino acids. Trimming left V 1 base short and J 2 bases short, with 10 bases between. CDR3 in DNA: TGTGCCAGCAGCTTAGTGCCAGGATACACAGATACGCAGTATTTT. Encoded protein: CASSLVPGYTDTQYF.

The chain employs TRBV10-1 and TRBJ1-1, with D tentatively TRBD1 (6 bases). Germline CDR1 is WNHNN and CDR2 is SYGVQD (reference sequence). Trimming left V 9 bases short and J 4 bases short, with 9 bases between. The CDR3 has 11 residues. The CDR3 DNA reads as TGCGCCAGTGCAGGGGCCACTGAAGCTTTCTTT. As protein: CASAGATEAFF.

This sequence joins TRBV5-4 and TRBJ2-7; 9 nucleotides agree with TRBD2. The trim removed 0 bases at V and 5 bases at J, leaving 9 bases unmatched. The germline CDR1 and CDR2 sequences are SGHNT and YYREEE (reference sequence). The CDR3 consists of 16 residues. The CDR3 coding sequence is TGTGCCAGCAGCTTGGGGGCGGGGGGGCCGCAAGACGAGCAGTACTTC. It translates to CASSLGAGGPQDEQYF.

The chain is built from TRBV19 and TRBJ2-7; tentative D call: TRBD1 (6 bases). V was trimmed by 4 bases and J by 7 bases, leaving 14 bases between them. The CDR3 extends over 13 amino acids. The germline CDR1 and CDR2 sequences are LNHDA and SQIVND (reference sequence). This CDR3 reads CASSSTGFGEQYF. CDR3 nucleotides: TGTGCCAGTAGTAGCACAGGGTTCGGGGAGCAGTACTTC.

This chain joins TRBV5-1 and TRBJ2-5; a possible D gene is TRBD1 (6 bases). Germline loops: CDR1 SGHRS, CDR2 YFSETQ. CDR3 size: 15 residues. V was pared by 4 bases and J by 2 bases, with 15 bases between. CDR3 nucleotide sequence: TGCGCCAGCAGCCTAAACAGGGTAGAACAAGAGACCCAGTACTTC. Its protein is CASSLNRVEQETQYF.